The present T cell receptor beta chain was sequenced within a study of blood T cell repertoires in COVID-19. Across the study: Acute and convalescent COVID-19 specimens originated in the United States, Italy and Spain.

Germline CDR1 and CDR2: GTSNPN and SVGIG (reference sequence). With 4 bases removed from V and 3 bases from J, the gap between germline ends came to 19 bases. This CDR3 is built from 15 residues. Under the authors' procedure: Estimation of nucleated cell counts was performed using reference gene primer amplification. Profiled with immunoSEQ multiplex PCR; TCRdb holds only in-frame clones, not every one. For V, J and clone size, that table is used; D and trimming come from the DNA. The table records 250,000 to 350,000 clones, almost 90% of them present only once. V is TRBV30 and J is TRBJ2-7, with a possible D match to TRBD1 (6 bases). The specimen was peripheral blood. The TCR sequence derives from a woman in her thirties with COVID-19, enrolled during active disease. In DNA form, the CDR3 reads TGTGCCTGGAACCCACCCGGACAGAGATACTACGAGCAGTACTTC. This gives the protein CAWNPPGQRYYEQYF. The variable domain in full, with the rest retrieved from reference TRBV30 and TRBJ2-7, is SQTIHQWPATLVQPVGSPLSLECTVEGTSNPNLYWYRQAAGRGLQLLFYSVGIGQISSEVPQNLSASRPQDRQFILSSKKLLLSDSGFYLCAWNPPGQRYYEQYFGPGTRLTVT.